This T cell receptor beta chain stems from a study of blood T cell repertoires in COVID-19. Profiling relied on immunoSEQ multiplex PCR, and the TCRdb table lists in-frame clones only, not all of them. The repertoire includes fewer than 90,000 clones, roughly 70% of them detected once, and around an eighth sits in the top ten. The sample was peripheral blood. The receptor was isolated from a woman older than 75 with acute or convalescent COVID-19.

Written as DNA, the CDR3 is TGTGCCAGCAGCCAAGATCAACGTCTAGAAAGCACTGAAGCTTTCTTT. Translating it yields CASSQDQRLESTEAFF. This chain uses TRBV4-2 with TRBJ1-1, with D unclear. Trimming shortened V by 0 bases and J by 4 bases, and 15 bases separated the two germline ends. Per the germline V gene, CDR1 is LGHNA and CDR2 is YNFKEQ. The CDR3 extends over 16 amino acids.